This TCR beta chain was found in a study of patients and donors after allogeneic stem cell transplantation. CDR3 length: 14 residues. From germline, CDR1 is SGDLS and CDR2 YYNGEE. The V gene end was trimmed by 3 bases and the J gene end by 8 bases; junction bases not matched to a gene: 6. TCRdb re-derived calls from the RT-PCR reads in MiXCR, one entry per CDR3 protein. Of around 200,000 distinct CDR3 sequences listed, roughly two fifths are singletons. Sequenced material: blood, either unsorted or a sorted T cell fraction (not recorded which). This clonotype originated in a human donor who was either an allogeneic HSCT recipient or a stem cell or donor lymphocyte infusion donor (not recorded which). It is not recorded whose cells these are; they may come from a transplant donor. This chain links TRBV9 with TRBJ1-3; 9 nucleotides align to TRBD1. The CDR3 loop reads CASSAWGQGDTIYF. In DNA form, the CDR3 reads TGTGCCAGCAGCGCCTGGGGACAGGGAGACACCATATATTTT.